This paragraph reports one TCR beta chain. Patients who had autoimmune disease history or got systemic immunosuppression were left out. V was clipped by 3 bases and J by 3 bases, with 14 bases between them. The germline V gene encodes CDR1 SGDLS and CDR2 YYNGEE. CDR3 length: 15 amino acids. This sample was taken from a study of OX40 agonist ivuxolimab in advanced cancers. Here immunoSEQ multiplex PCR was the method, and the copy in TCRdb shows in-frame clones only, minus some. Here the sample spans about 40,000 clones, roughly 84% being singletons. This sequence joins TRBV9 and TRBJ2-3; possible D gene TRBD1, 6 bases. Sequencing was performed on CD4+ or CD8+ T cells sorted from blood, taken in a trial of the OX40 agonist ivuxolimab. The TCR originated in an adult with an advanced solid tumor such as melanoma, head and neck, liver or kidney cancer. The CDR3 bases are TGTGCCAGCAGCGCATTTGGGGGCACGACAGATACGCAGTATTTT. Translated, it gives CASSAFGGTTDTQYF. The variable domain in full, completed from reference TRBV9 and TRBJ2-3, reads DSGVTQTPKHLITATGQRVTLRCSPRSGDLSVYWYQQSLDQGLQFLIQYYNGEERAKGNILERFSAQQFPDLHSELNLSSLELGDSALYFCASSAFGGTTDTQYFGPGTRLTVL.